Below, 29 T cell receptor beta chains from the same sample are listed, as sequenced in a study of blood T cell repertoires in COVID-19. The assay was immunoSEQ multiplex PCR, and TCRdb's table has in-frame clones only and misses some. The data hold fewer than 250,000 clones, with approximately 89% observed a single time. The specimen sequenced was PBMCs or T cells enriched from blood (not recorded which). The receptors shown here come from a woman aged 25 to 39 who had been exposed to COVID-19.

The V and J genes are TRBV3-1 (or the pseudogene TRBV3-2) and TRBJ1-6; D is ambiguous. CDR1 is LGHDT and CDR2 is YNNKEL in the germline V gene (reference sequence). The CDR3 has 13 residues. CDR3 nucleotides: TGTGCAACAACCGCAAGCTATAATTCACCCCTCCACTTT. Its protein product is CATTASYNSPLHF.

The CDR3, as DNA: TGTGCCAGCAGTTGGACAGGGAGGGAGGGTCAGCCCCAGCATTTT. Translated, it gives CASSWTGREGQPQHF. V is TRBV6-4 and J is TRBJ1-5, with 8 nucleotides matching TRBD1. CDR3 length: 15 amino acids. CDR1 is MRHNA, CDR2 SNTAGT, per germline. The V segment lost 5 bases and the J segment 6 bases; nucleotides outside the gene matches: 9.

The CDR3 region has the DNA TGTGCCAGCAGCAAAGGTCCGACTTCACACAATGAGCAGTTCTTC. Its protein product is CASSKGPTSHNEQFF. The chain has TRBV21-1 and TRBJ2-1; the listed D gene, TRBD2, was not tested against the DNA. TRBV21-1 corresponds to a pseudogene. The CDR3 contains 15 residues.

This clone has just a few counts. The chain links TRBV14 to TRBJ2-1; 7 nucleotides align to TRBD2. This CDR3 is built from 16 residues. After removal of 3 bases from V and 2 bases from J, the junction contained 7 bases not matched to a gene. Germline values: CDR1 SGHDN, CDR2 FVKESK. The CDR3 loop is CASSHSPSGPYNEQFF. The CDR3 DNA follows: TGTGCCAGCAGCCACAGCCCTAGCGGCCCCTACAATGAGCAGTTCTTC.

This chain connects TRBV5-6 to TRBJ2-2; 12 bases agree with TRBD2. The CDR3 sequence is 17 residues long. Losses at the gene ends were 4 bases for V and 6 bases for J; bases not matched to a gene: 10. The germline gives CDR1 SGHDT, CDR2 YYEEEE. The CDR3 sequence: CASSPTRLAGVAGELFF. CDR3 coding DNA: TGTGCCAGCAGCCCAACAAGACTAGCGGGAGTCGCCGGGGAGCTGTTTTTT.

The V call is TRBV11-2, the J call TRBJ2-1, with 15 bases matching TRBD2. The CDR3 length is 17 residues. Germline CDR1 SGHAT, CDR2 FQNNGV. V dropped 7 bases and J dropped 6; count of bases not matched to a gene: 10. CDR3 residues: CASNRLRTSGRANEQFF. For the CDR3, the DNA is TGTGCCAGCAACCGACTACGGACTAGCGGGAGGGCCAATGAGCAGTTCTTC.

Notes on this clone: This specimen includes other DNA sequences encoding the same CDR3. This sequence joins TRBV30 and TRBJ1-4, with D unresolved. V was cut by 0 bases and J by 3 bases, with 11 bases left in between. The CDR3 runs to 15 residues. CDR1 and CDR2 (germline): GTSNPN, SVGIG (reference sequence). This CDR3 is CAWSVFRGPNEKLFF. CDR3 in DNA: TGTGCCTGGAGTGTATTTCGAGGTCCTAATGAAAAACTGTTTTTT.

The chain recombines TRBV4-1 with TRBJ1-1; 9 positions match TRBD1. The V segment lost 3 bases and the J segment 3 bases; nucleotides outside the gene matches: 8. There are 16 residues in the CDR3. Germline lookup yields CDR1 MGHRA and CDR2 YSYEKL. The CDR3 here is CASSHGTGLPDTEAFF. The CDR3 nucleotides read TGCGCCAGCAGCCACGGGACAGGGCTTCCTGACACTGAAGCTTTCTTT.

The chain joins TRBV6-5 to TRBJ1-1; no clear D gene. Germline V gene data show CDR1 as MNHEY and CDR2 as SVGAGI. V was cut by 0 bases and J by 0 bases, with 8 bases left in between. The CDR3 is 15 amino acids. The CDR3 sequence is CASSYSGGVNTEAFF. CDR3 DNA sequence: TGTGCCAGCAGTTACTCAGGAGGAGTGAACACTGAAGCTTTCTTT.

This chain uses TRBV4-1 with TRBJ2-3, with D possibly being TRBD2 (5 bases). Germline lookup yields CDR1 MGHRA and CDR2 YSYEKL. Deletions cut 4 bases from V and 0 bases from J, with 14 bases between. CDR3 length equals 16 residues. The DNA of the CDR3 is TGCGCCAGCAGCCGATTCGGAGGAACTAGCACAGATACGCAGTATTTT. Amino acids: CASSRFGGTSTDTQYF.

V is TRBV4-2 and J is TRBJ2-7, with 10 bases that match TRBD2. The CDR3 spans 16 residues. Germline CDR1 is LGHNA and CDR2 is YNFKEQ. J lost 5 bases, V lost 1 base, and 8 bases had no gene match. The CDR3 sequence: CASSQVGLAGVDEQYF. The DNA for the CDR3 is TGTGCCAGCAGCCAAGTAGGCCTAGCGGGAGTAGACGAGCAGTACTTC.

The rearrangement links TRBV14 to TRBJ2-3; TRBD2 is a possible D gene (6 bases). V was cut by 4 bases and J by 0 bases, with 11 bases left in between. This CDR3 contains 15 residues. Germline V gene data show CDR1 as SGHDN and CDR2 as FVKESK. The CDR3 DNA is TGTGCCAGCAGCCCGCTAGCGACAAGCACAGATACGCAGTATTTT. It translates to CASSPLATSTDTQYF.

J is TRBJ1-6 and V is TRBV30, with 8 bases aligning to TRBD1. This CDR3 comprises 13 residues. V trimming: 8 bases; J trimming: 9 bases; junction bases outside the gene matches: 9. CDR1 is GTSNPN and CDR2 is SVGIG in the germline V gene (reference sequence). Here the CDR3 DNA reads TGTGCCGGTAGGACAGGGTTGAGTTCACCCCTCCACTTT. Protein: CAGRTGLSSPLHF. Using reference TRBV30 and TRBJ1-6 for the parts outside the CDR3, the full variable domain is SQTIHQWPATLVQPVGSPLSLECTVEGTSNPNLYWYRQAAGRGLQLLFYSVGIGQISSEVPQNLSASRPQDRQFILSSKKLLLSDSGFYLCAGRTGLSSPLHFGNGTRLTVT.

V gene TRBV6-1 combines with J gene TRBJ1-1; D uncertain. The V end was cut by 2 bases, the J end by 4 bases, with 11 bases between. This CDR3 comprises 14 residues. The V gene's germline CDR1 is MNHNS and CDR2 SASEGT. CDR3 sequence reads: CASSEWGGSTEAFF. DNA for the CDR3: TGTGCCAGCAGTGAATGGGGAGGGAGCACTGAAGCTTTCTTT.

This CDR3 is CASSIGSGNYRELFF. Written as DNA, the CDR3 is TGTGCCAGTAGTATCGGGTCGGGAAACTACCGGGAGCTGTTTTTT. V usage is TRBV19 and J usage is TRBJ2-2, with D possibly being TRBD2 (5 bases). The CDR3 sequence is 15 residues long. Germline V gene lookup returns CDR1 LNHDA and CDR2 SQIVND (reference sequence). Trimming pared 3 bases from V and 9 bases from J, leaving 17 bases between. The full variable domain, with the rest looked up from reference TRBV19 and TRBJ2-2, is DGGITQSPKYLFRKEGQNVTLSCEQNLNHDAMYWYRQDPGQGLRLIYYSQIVNDFQKGDIAEGYSVSREKKESFPLTVTSAQKNPTAFYLCASSIGSGNYRELFFGEGSRLTVL.

V is TRBV6-5 and J is TRBJ2-2; TRBD1 matches at 9 bases. Germline CDR1 is MNHEY and CDR2 is SVGAGI. V was clipped by 8 bases and J by 5 bases; unmatched bases: 6. The CDR3 runs 14 residues. This chain's CDR3 is CASRTGDGTGELFF. The DNA of the CDR3 is TGTGCCAGCCGGACAGGGGATGGAACCGGGGAGCTGTTTTTT.

In nucleotides, the CDR3 is TGTGCCAGCAGCGGACACAGGGTTGGCTCCGGTAGAAGCTCCTACAATGAGCAGTTCTTC. Protein product: CASSGHRVGSGRSSYNEQFF. V and J are TRBV14 and TRBJ2-1; perhaps TRBD1 as D (6 bases). The CDR3 length is 20 residues. The germline V gene has CDR1 SGHDN and CDR2 FVKESK. The ends were cut back, 5 bases at V and 0 bases at J, with 26 bases in the middle.

The rearrangement joins TRBV6-2 or TRBV6-3 to TRBJ1-4; D uncertain. Germline lookup yields CDR1 MNHEY and CDR2 SVGEGT. With 0 bases removed from V and 6 bases from J, the gap between germline ends came to 11 bases. The CDR3 consists of 15 residues. The CDR3 loop reads CASSYSSGFYEKLFF. The CDR3, as DNA: TGTGCCAGCAGTTACTCGTCGGGGTTTTATGAAAAACTGTTTTTT.

This sequence joins TRBV5-4 and TRBJ2-6, with D perhaps matching TRBD2 (5 bases). This CDR3 comprises 17 residues. Deletions cut 3 bases from V and 1 base from J, with 14 bases between. Germline CDR1 SGHNT, CDR2 YYREEE (reference sequence). DNA for the CDR3: TGTGCCAGCAGCTCCCCGAGCGGTTCGTCTGGGGCCAACGTCCTGACTTTC. Protein sequence: CASSSPSGSSGANVLTF.

The rearrangement uses TRBV24-1 and TRBJ2-1; a possible D gene is TRBD2 (6 bases). Germline V lookup: CDR1 KGHDR, CDR2 SFDVKD. V dropped 9 bases and J dropped 4 bases, with 12 bases sitting between them. The CDR3 loop spans 13 amino acids. CDR3 DNA sequence: TGTGCCACCCGGGACTCTTTGTACAATGAGCAGTTCTTC. Translated, it gives CATRDSLYNEQFF.

In its sample, this clone was seen once. V and J are TRBV2 and TRBJ2-7, with a tentative D call TRBD2 (7 bases). V lost 8 bases and J lost 2, with 13 bases in between. The CDR3 is 13 amino acids. CDR1 SNHLY and CDR2 FYNNEI come from the germline V gene. CDR3 in DNA: TGTGCCAGCTTGGGAGGGGGGACCTACGAGCAGTACTTC. Protein: CASLGGGTYEQYF.

The table lists this clone with a count of one. This chain uses TRBV15 with TRBJ2-7, with 9 nucleotides matching TRBD1. J gave up 3 bases and V 1 base, and 13 bases lay outside the gene matches. Per germline, CDR1 LNHNV and CDR2 YYDKDF (reference sequence). This CDR3 spans 18 amino acids. The CDR3 bases are TGTGCCACCAGCAGAGGGACAGGGGTTGCGATCGACCGCTACGAGCAGTACTTC. Its translation is CATSRGTGVAIDRYEQYF.

The chain carries TRBV9 and TRBJ2-2; 10 nucleotides match TRBD1. The junction had 13 bases not matched to a gene; V was cut back by 0 bases and J by 5 bases. The germline V gene encodes CDR1 SGDLS and CDR2 YYNGEE. The CDR3 covers 19 residues. This chain's CDR3 is CASSVGDRGTREKTGELFF. The CDR3 nucleotides are TGTGCCAGCAGCGTAGGGGACAGGGGAACGAGGGAAAAAACCGGGGAGCTGTTTTTT.

This sequence joins TRBV28 and TRBJ2-1; 14 bases match TRBD2. CDR1 and CDR2 from the germline V gene are MDHEN and SYDVKM. The CDR3 is 17 residues long. J lost 4 bases, V lost 3 bases, and 5 bases had no gene match. The CDR3 spells CASSFGLAGGYYNEQFF. The CDR3 region has the DNA TGTGCCAGCAGTTTTGGACTAGCGGGAGGCTATTACAATGAGCAGTTCTTC.

This clone appeared once. J is TRBJ1-2 and V is TRBV10-3; 8 bases fit TRBD1. There are 16 residues in the CDR3. Germline loops: CDR1 ENHRY, CDR2 SYGVKD. V shed 4 bases, J shed 3 bases, and the junction held 10 bases outside the gene matches. The CDR3 DNA reads as TGTGCCATCAGTGTTCCAGACAGGGGAGGGTACTATGGCTACACCTTC. Its translation is CAISVPDRGGYYGYTF.

The J gene is TRBJ2-3, the V gene TRBV5-4, with 9 positions matching TRBD2. V was pared by 1 base and J by 3 bases, with 9 bases of the junction left unmatched. CDR1 is SGHNT and CDR2 is YYREEE in the germline V gene (reference sequence). The CDR3 has 17 residues. In DNA form, the CDR3 reads TGTGCCAGCAGCTTGACGGCGGGAGGGCCGACGACAGATACGCAGTATTTT. Protein: CASSLTAGGPTTDTQYF.

This clone was recorded only once. The chain recombines TRBV12-3 or TRBV12-4 with TRBJ1-4; D is unclear. The CDR3 contains 13 residues. The V end was cut by 3 bases, the J end by 8 bases, with 10 bases between. CDR3 in amino acids: CASSFRMGEKLFF. In nucleotides, the CDR3 is TGTGCCAGCAGTTTTAGGATGGGCGAAAAACTGTTTTTT.

V is TRBV2 and J is TRBJ2-7, with D unclear. The CDR3 covers 13 residues. The germline V gene has CDR1 SNHLY and CDR2 FYNNEI. Between the trimmed V and J ends, which lost 6 bases and 2 bases, there was a span of 11 bases. CDR3 nucleotides: TGTGCCAGCAGCCCGACGGGTCCCTACGAGCAGTACTTC. This translates into CASSPTGPYEQYF.

DNA for the CDR3: TGCGCCAGCAGCTGGGTACCCCTCCACGGTTCGGGATCTTCCTACGAGCAGTACTTC. Its translation is CASSWVPLHGSGSSYEQYF. The chain couples TRBV5-1 to TRBJ2-7, with D maybe TRBD2 (5 bases). The V end was cut by 3 bases, the J end by 1 base, with 26 bases between. CDR1 SGHRS and CDR2 YFSETQ come from the germline V gene. This CDR3 is built from 19 residues.